The rows below give T cell receptor beta chains drawn from one sample of a study of control samples from healthy donors and cancer patients. Some clones are missing from TCRdb's copy, which holds only in-frame ones; the method was immunoSEQ multiplex PCR. This table holds around 150,000 clones, about nine tenths found once. The specimen was blood. Source of these receptors: a man aged 25-45 years in good health. Both conserved end residues are part of each CDR3. A D gene is named only where the DNA matches it firmly. Some rows have no size entry. The others give once, few or many, or a class for an expanded clone.

cdr3_aa,cdr3_nt,v_call,d_call,clone_size,j_call
CASTHTDTQYF,TGTGCCAGCACCCACACAGATACGCAGTATTTT,TRBV6-5,NA,NA,TRBJ2-3
CAISEIKDGTEAFF,TGTGCCATCAGTGAAATTAAGGACGGCACTGAAGCTTTCTTT,TRBV10-3,NA,NA,TRBJ1-1
CAGLRGTKNTEAFF,TGTGCCGGATTGAGGGGAACAAAGAACACTGAAGCTTTCTTT,TRBV7-9,NA,NA,TRBJ1-1
CASSRSGSTDTQYF,TGTGCCAGCAGCCGCAGCGGGAGCACAGATACGCAGTATTTT,TRBV7-2,NA,NA,TRBJ2-3
CASSKTTNEKLFF,TGTGCCAGCAGCAAGACAACTAATGAAAAACTGTTTTTT,TRBV7-9,NA,once,TRBJ1-4
CATQTSIGKTQYF,TGTGCCACTCAAACCAGCATCGGAAAAACCCAGTACTTC,TRBV19,NA,NA,TRBJ2-5
CASSQDRSNPSYEQYF,TGCGCCAGCAGCCAAGATAGGTCCAACCCGTCCTACGAGCAGTACTTC,TRBV4-3,NA,once,TRBJ2-7
CASSQGRDLGETQYF,TGTGCCAGCAGCCAAGGCCGCGATCTCGGGGAGACCCAGTACTTC,TRBV3-1/TRBV3-2,NA,NA,TRBJ2-5
CASRSGGTDTQYF,TGTGCCAGCAGGTCCGGCGGGACAGATACGCAGTATTTT,TRBV12-3/TRBV12-4,NA,NA,TRBJ2-3
CASRTGQGDNSPLHF,TGTGCCAGCAGGACCGGACAGGGTGATAATTCACCCCTCCACTTT,TRBV6-5,TRBD1,NA,TRBJ1-6
CASSEGGGVPYEQYF,TGTGCCAGCAGTGAGGGAGGGGGCGTACCGTACGAGCAGTACTTC,TRBV25-1,NA,NA,TRBJ2-7
CASSYGGPGEKLFF,TGTGCCAGCAGTTATGGGGGGCCTGGCGAAAAACTGTTTTTT,TRBV27,NA,NA,TRBJ1-4
CASSLDPLQGGTQYF,TGTGCCAGCAGCTTAGATCCCTTACAGGGTGGTACGCAGTATTTT,TRBV11-2,NA,NA,TRBJ2-3
CASSFTGMGAFF,TGTGCCAGCAGCTTTACAGGGATGGGAGCTTTCTTT,TRBV11-2,NA,NA,TRBJ1-1
CASSVDGLGPEKLFF,TGTGCCAGCAGCGTCGACGGACTGGGTCCGGAAAAACTGTTTTTT,TRBV9,NA,NA,TRBJ1-4
CASSEQGRLYYGYTF,TGTGCCAGCAGCGAACAGGGGCGTCTGTACTATGGCTACACCTTC,TRBV3-1/TRBV3-2,TRBD1,NA,TRBJ1-2
CASSQEYNGRALDTQYF,TGCGCCAGCAGCCAAGAGTATAACGGGAGGGCCCTAGATACGCAGTATTTT,TRBV4-1,TRBD2,NA,TRBJ2-3
CASSSDNGEAGELFF,TGTGCCAGCAGCTCGGACAACGGAGAGGCCGGGGAGCTGTTTTTT,TRBV7-7,NA,NA,TRBJ2-2
CASSTMGATRSQPQHF,TGTGCCAGCAGTACCATGGGGGCAACTCGATCCCAGCCCCAGCATTTT,TRBV27,NA,NA,TRBJ1-5
CASSLGLPGGHTQYF,TGTGCCAGCAGTCTGGGCCTCCCAGGTGGCCATACGCAGTATTTT,TRBV2,NA,NA,TRBJ2-3
CASSTGQRVGEQYF,TGTGCCAGTTCCACGGGACAACGTGTTGGAGAGCAGTACTTC,TRBV2,NA,NA,TRBJ2-7
CASRAGDTGATGELFF,TGTGCCAGCAGAGCAGGGGACACTGGGGCCACCGGGGAGCTGTTTTTT,TRBV7-3,NA,NA,TRBJ2-2
CASSKARRDQYF,TGTGCCAGCAGCAAAGCTAGGCGGGATCAGTACTTC,TRBV21-1,NA,NA,TRBJ2-4
CATSDLSDRGGYTF,TGTGCCACCAGTGATTTGTCTGACAGGGGCGGCTACACCTTC,TRBV24-1,TRBD1,once,TRBJ1-2
CASSQAGQSGNTEAFF,TGCGCCAGCAGCCAGGCTGGACAGTCCGGGAACACTGAAGCTTTCTTT,TRBV4-1,NA,NA,TRBJ1-1
CASSLPPHTDTQYF,TGCGCCAGCAGCCTCCCCCCCCACACAGATACGCAGTATTTT,TRBV5-1,NA,NA,TRBJ2-3
CASTLKTGGLYEQYF,TGTGCCAGCACCTTAAAGACAGGGGGCTTATACGAGCAGTACTTC,TRBV27,TRBD1,NA,TRBJ2-7
CASSQVRAGVGNEQFF,TGCGCCAGCAGCCAAGTAAGAGCGGGAGTAGGGAATGAGCAGTTCTTC,TRBV4-3,TRBD2,NA,TRBJ2-1
CSVASPTDNTEAFF,TGCAGCGTTGCTTCCCCGACAGACAACACTGAAGCTTTCTTT,TRBV29-1,NA,NA,TRBJ1-1
CASSLGSTGGLDTQYF,TGTGCCAGCAGCTTAGGTTCCACCGGAGGTCTAGATACGCAGTATTTT,TRBV7-2,NA,NA,TRBJ2-3
CASSNEGTGIYEQYF,TGTGCCAGCAGTAACGAGGGGACAGGGATTTACGAGCAGTACTTC,TRBV6-5,TRBD1,NA,TRBJ2-7
CASSLRPYSGNTIYF,TGTGCCAGCAGTTTACGGCCGTACTCTGGAAACACCATATATTTT,TRBV27,NA,once,TRBJ1-3
CASSLGGRDSDYEQYF,TGTGCCAGCAGCTTAGGGGGGAGGGACAGCGACTACGAGCAGTACTTC,TRBV7-8,NA,NA,TRBJ2-7
CASSPRTSGGPDTQYF,TGTGCCAGCAGCCCGCGGACTAGCGGGGGACCAGATACGCAGTATTTT,TRBV7-6,TRBD2,NA,TRBJ2-3
CASSGPPVGGTEAFF,TGTGCCAGCAGCGGCCCACCCGTTGGGGGCACTGAAGCTTTCTTT,TRBV9,NA,NA,TRBJ1-1
CATRDRSSYNSPLHF,TGTGCCACCCGGGACAGGAGCTCCTATAATTCACCCCTCCACTTT,TRBV15,TRBD1,NA,TRBJ1-6
CASSFRRELPRNEQFF,TGTGCCAGCAGCTTCCGGAGGGAGCTCCCGAGGAATGAGCAGTTCTTC,TRBV11-3,NA,NA,TRBJ2-1
CASSPGTGLYEQYF,TGTGCCAGCAGTCCCGGGACAGGACTCTACGAGCAGTACTTC,TRBV27,TRBD1,NA,TRBJ2-7
CASSEGALAGGLETQYF,TGTGCCAGCAGTGAAGGGGCCCTAGCGGGGGGCTTGGAGACCCAGTACTTC,TRBV6-1,TRBD2,few,TRBJ2-5
CATSRELAKNIQYF,TGTGCCACCAGCAGAGAACTAGCCAAAAACATTCAGTACTTC,TRBV15,NA,NA,TRBJ2-4